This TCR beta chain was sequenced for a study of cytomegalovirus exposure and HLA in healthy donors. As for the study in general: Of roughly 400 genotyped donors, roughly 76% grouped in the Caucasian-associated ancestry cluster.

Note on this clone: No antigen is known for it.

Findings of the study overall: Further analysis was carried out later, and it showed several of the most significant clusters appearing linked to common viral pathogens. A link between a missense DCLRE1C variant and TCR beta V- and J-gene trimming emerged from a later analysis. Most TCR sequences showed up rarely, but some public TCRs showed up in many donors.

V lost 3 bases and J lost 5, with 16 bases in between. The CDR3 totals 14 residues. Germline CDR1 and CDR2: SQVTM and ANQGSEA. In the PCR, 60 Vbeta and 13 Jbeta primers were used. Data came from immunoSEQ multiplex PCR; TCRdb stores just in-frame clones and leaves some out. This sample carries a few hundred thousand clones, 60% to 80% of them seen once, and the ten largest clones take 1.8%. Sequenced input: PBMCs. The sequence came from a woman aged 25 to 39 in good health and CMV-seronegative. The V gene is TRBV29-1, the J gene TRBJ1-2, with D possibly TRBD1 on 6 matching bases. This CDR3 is CSVEFQGQGYGYTF. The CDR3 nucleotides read TGCAGCGTTGAGTTCCAGGGGCAGGGATATGGCTACACCTTC.